This T cell receptor (beta chain) was sequenced in a study of T cell responses to AZD1222 COVID-19 vaccine (dated by TCRdb to the early 2020s). With regard to the full study: TCR sequencing covered some 240 trial participants: approximately 200 given two doses of AZD1222 and 26 given two doses of MenACWY control vaccine. Enrollment into the trials was organized by age into subgroups of 18-55, 56-69 and 70-plus years, and those subgroups contained roughly 150, 30 and 60 TCR-sequenced participants, respectively.

Broad study findings and their caveats: Only a handful of AZD1222 recipients were SARS-CoV-2 seropositive at baseline, limiting conclusions about previously exposed vaccinees. In the small 56-69-year group, the increase in depth fell short of significance, most likely because of low power. No day 14 peak-response samples were available, so repertoires were characterized only after the peak T cell response. Reportedly, almost half of the unique spike-specific TCRs recognized epitopes lying outside the regions that are mutated in the B.1.351 and B.1.1.7 variants. After two AZD1222 doses, spike-specific TCR breadth and depth were significantly higher than at day 0 and than in MenACWY recipients. The whole spike protein was spanned by vaccine-associated CD4 TCRs, and dominant responses were seen in regions 160-218 and 743-854. Participants were mostly white British and included more females than males, and it was suggested by the authors that clonal diversity may have been underestimated.

The CDR3 goes from the cysteine to the phenylalanine over 17 residues. Only the CDR3 portion is preserved as DNA: 51 bases, with reading frame beginning at the first base. From a lookup of the germline V gene, CDR1 and CDR2 are MDHEN and SYDVKM. Cut back by 1 base and 2 bases, the V and J ends lie 18 bases apart. Notes on this clone: It has no known antigen specificity. Base qualities are not provided; no much larger clone lies one nucleotide away.

The time point label here, explained by the study, means: about 28 days (+/-7) after the second vaccine dose. The intended sense of this specimen's treatment or condition label: meningococcal conjugate vaccine given as trial control. Vaccinee samples came from UK trials COV001 and COV002, including a single-blind randomized controlled phase 2/3 trial of AZD1222 (ChAdOx1 nCoV-19) in healthy adults. For TCRbeta chain sequencing, PBMC samples from trial participants were taken at day 0 and at day 28 after the second dose. The CDR3 regions of human TCRbeta chains were subjected to immunosequencing. Concerning the study's data processing: Repertoire TCRs were checked for matches against a reference library of SARS-CoV-2-specific TCRs that had been generated using the MIRA antigen-specificity platform. Breadth was defined as the fraction of unique TCRs that were SARS-CoV-2-associated. Depth was defined as the fraction of total T cells that were SARS-CoV-2-associated. Using the MIRA data, every spike-specific TCR was mapped to the spike region that the TCR reacted to and assigned to either a CD4 or a CD8 class. Log10-transformed breadth and depth values were compared by one-way ANOVA with Sidak's multiple comparisons tests. TCRdb's version of the immuneACCESS table is confined to in-frame rearrangements and falls short of the full clone set. An unresolved V gene accounts for under half of the shortfall where checked; the remainder is of unknown origin. That table gives V, J and clone size, and the DNA gave D and trimming. For this sample there are some 170,000 clones; just under 95% appear just once. Around 0.96% of the sample is held by the ten biggest clonotypes.

The source of this sequence is an adult who received the MenACWY meningococcal vaccine as a control. The sequence links TRBV28 to TRBJ2-7; TRBD1 might be the D gene, on 6 matching bases. Sequenced here: peripheral blood, sampled 28 days after the second dose of the MenACWY control vaccine. The CDR3 in this case is CASSLSLRQEPPYEQYF. The nucleotides read TGTGCCAGCAGTTTATCTCTCCGACAGGAGCCACCCTACGAGCAGTACTTC.